Listed below are T cell receptor beta chains from one sample, sequenced in a study of shared clonotypes between healthy human individuals. TCRdb's copy holds only in-frame clones and misses some; the assay was immunoSEQ multiplex PCR. The top ten hold less than 2% of the sample, which has 600,000 to 800,000 clones, roughly two thirds seen once. Sequencing was performed on memory CD4+ T cells sorted from blood. The receptors were sampled from a woman in her 30s in good health. Both conserved end residues are part of each CDR3. D genes are given only for firm matches. The size entry is marked missing in some rows and otherwise reads once, few, many or a size class.

TRBJ2-6,TRBV4-1,-,once,TGCGCCAGCAGCCCCGTCGGTCGGCGAGGGGGGGCCAACGTCCTGACTTTC,CASSPVGRRGGANVLTF
TRBJ2-7,TRBV7-2,-,-,TGTGCCAGCAGCCCAGCTTGGGGGAGAGGCTACGAGCAGTACTTC,CASSPAWGRGYEQYF
TRBJ2-1,TRBV2,-,-,TGTGCCAGCAGTCAGACTAATGAGCAGTTCTTC,CASSQTNEQFF
TRBJ2-5,TRBV7-9,TRBD2,-,TGTGCCAGCAACCCTACTAGCGGGAGGGCCCGGGAGACCCAGTACTTC,CASNPTSGRARETQYF
TRBJ2-3,TRBV4-1,TRBD2,-,TGCGCCAGCAGCCAAGATTCTCGGACTAGCGGGGTTAGCACAGATACGCAGTATTTT,CASSQDSRTSGVSTDTQYF
TRBJ1-4,TRBV28,-,-,TGTGCCAGCTCCCGCGCGGTTGCAACTAATGAAAAACTGTTTTTT,CASSRAVATNEKLFF
TRBJ2-6,TRBV7-8,-,few,TGTGCCAGCAGCCCCACTAGTCCTATCTCTGGGGCCAACGTCCTGACTTTC,CASSPTSPISGANVLTF
TRBJ2-1,TRBV5-1,TRBD2,-,TGCGCCAGCAGCTTGGGGGACTACTACAATGAGCAGTTCTTC,CASSLGDYYNEQFF
TRBJ1-2,TRBV5-6,TRBD1,-,TGTGCCAGCAGCCCTCGGGACAGGGAGGCGAGCTATGGCTACACCTTC,CASSPRDREASYGYTF
TRBJ1-4,TRBV7-9,-,-,TGTGCCAGCAGCTTATTAAGGACGACGGGTGAAAAACTGTTTTTT,CASSLLRTTGEKLFF
TRBJ1-2,TRBV4-1,TRBD1,-,TGCGCCAGCAGCCACGGGACAGAGAACTATGGCTACACCTTC,CASSHGTENYGYTF
TRBJ2-1,TRBV9,-,-,TGTGCCAGCAGCGTACTCGTTTGGGGCTTGGACAATGAGCAGTTCTTC,CASSVLVWGLDNEQFF
TRBJ1-1,TRBV28,-,-,TGTGCCAGCAGTCCCCAACAGGGTCCCGCTTTCTTT,CASSPQQGPAFF
TRBJ1-3,TRBV27,-,few,TGTGCCAGCAGACCATCTTCCGGAAACACCATATATTTT,CASRPSSGNTIYF
TRBJ2-2,TRBV27,-,-,TGTGCCAGCAGCGATCAGGGTCTGGGGACCGGGGAGCTGTTTTTT,CASSDQGLGTGELFF
TRBJ1-1,TRBV10-3,-,-,TGTGCCCTCAAGACCCAGCTGGGCACTGAAGCTTTCTTT,CALKTQLGTEAFF
TRBJ1-2,TRBV7-2,-,-,TGTGCCAGCAGCTTGTTAGTGGGAATGGGTATCTCTCGCTACACCTTC,CASSLLVGMGISRYTF